This passage covers 21 T cell receptor beta chains from one sample sequenced in a study of shared clonotypes between healthy human individuals. Sequencing was performed with immunoSEQ multiplex PCR; in TCRdb, only in-frame clones are kept and a portion is missing. The sample records roughly 2,300,000 clones, 85% to 95% being singletons. The material sequenced was naive CD4+ T cells from PBMCs. Subset indicated: CD45RA+ positively selected. The receptors here all came from a man in his late teens or twenties in good health. Some clones in this sample may be carry-over from other donors' samples.

This sequence joins TRBV21-1 and TRBJ1-2; the table gives TRBD1 as D, unverified against the DNA. TRBV21-1 is a known pseudogene. The CDR3 extends over 19 amino acids. CDR3 in DNA: TGTGCCAGCAGCAATGTTTTTCCGACAGGCCCAACACTGGGCTATGGCTACACCTTC. This translates into CASSNVFPTGPTLGYGYTF.

This sequence joins TRBV28 and TRBJ1-1; maybe TRBD1 (5 bases). Germline CDR1 MDHEN, CDR2 SYDVKM. The CDR3 has 15 residues. The V gene lost 4 bases and the J gene lost 4 bases, with 16 bases spanning the gap. DNA for the CDR3: TGTGCCAGCAGTTCCCTGGGGCAGGGAAGCACTGAAGCTTTCTTT. This codes for CASSSLGQGSTEAFF.

The CDR3 protein is CASGSRQGAGDGYTF. The CDR3 DNA is TGTGCTAGTGGTTCAAGACAGGGGGCAGGGGATGGCTACACCTTC. This sequence joins TRBV12-5 and TRBJ1-2, with 10 bases fitting TRBD1. This CDR3 has 15 amino acids. CDR1 is LGHNT and CDR2 is FRNRAP in the germline V gene. V shed 4 bases, J shed 6 bases, and the junction held 8 bases outside the gene matches.

The chain uses TRBV10-3 and TRBJ2-5, with 7 nucleotides matching TRBD1. Germline V gene sequence: CDR1 ENHRY, CDR2 SYGVKD. This CDR3 region has 14 residues. Trimming removed 4 bases from V and 7 bases from J; junction bases left unmatched: 9. In nucleotides, the CDR3 is TGTGCCATCAGTGCAGCAGGGGGTCGGGGGACCCAGTACTTC. This encodes CAISAAGGRGTQYF.

This clone was counted a single time. The chain employs TRBV7-6 and TRBJ2-2; D not certain. CDR1 is SGHVS, CDR2 FNYEAQ, per germline. Trimming took 6 bases from V and 3 from J, leaving 5 bases between them. The CDR3 loop spans 12 amino acids. The CDR3 loop reads CASRKDTGELFF. The CDR3 bases are TGTGCCAGCAGGAAGGACACCGGGGAGCTGTTTTTT.

J is TRBJ2-1 and V is TRBV28; 12 nucleotides line up with TRBD2. CDR1 and CDR2 (germline): MDHEN, SYDVKM. The CDR3 is 19 residues long. After removal of 5 bases from V and 4 bases from J, the junction contained 15 bases not matched to a gene. The CDR3 spells CASSPGLAGTSTLYNEQFF. CDR3 nucleotides: TGTGCCAGCAGTCCCGGACTAGCGGGAACCAGTACCTTATACAATGAGCAGTTCTTC.

This clone was seen only once. The chain employs TRBV27 and TRBJ2-5; D may be TRBD2 (8 bases). Germline V gene sequence: CDR1 MNHEY, CDR2 SMNVEV (reference sequence). The ends were cut back, 6 bases at V and 1 base at J, with 30 bases in the middle. This CDR3 has 20 amino acids. The CDR3 reads CASSKLRDRAAGGLQETQYF. The CDR3 DNA reads as TGTGCCAGCAGCAAGCTCCGTGACAGGGCGGCGGGAGGCCTCCAAGAGACCCAGTACTTC.

The chain combines TRBV29-1 with TRBJ2-5; D ambiguous. From germline, CDR1 is SQVTM and CDR2 ANQGSEA. The V end was cut by 6 bases, the J end by 4 bases, with 24 bases between. The CDR3 has 16 residues. The CDR3, as DNA: TGCAGCGTACAGCGCGGAGCATCGTCCGTCGGAGAGACCCAGTACTTC. Translation: CSVQRGASSVGETQYF.

Remarks on this clone: This sample also contains other DNA sequences that code for the same CDR3. The chain uses TRBV7-2 and TRBJ2-4; D not certain. The germline V gene has CDR1 SGHTA and CDR2 FQGNSA. V was clipped by 5 bases and J by 0 bases, with 8 bases between them. The CDR3 covers 14 residues. CDR3 region: CASSLGLAKNIQYF. The CDR3, as DNA: TGTGCCAGCAGCCTGGGTCTAGCCAAAAACATTCAGTACTTC.

This clone occurred a few times. V usage is TRBV7-9 and J usage is TRBJ1-3; no definite D call. V lost 7 bases to trimming and J lost 3 bases, with 16 bases between them. The length of the CDR3 is 15 residues. Germline values: CDR1 SEHNR, CDR2 FQNEAQ (reference sequence). The DNA of the CDR3 is TGTGCCAGCACTCCATCATCCGGGCTTGGAAACACCATATATTTT. Its translation is CASTPSSGLGNTIYF.

The gene calls are TRBV28 and TRBJ1-3; tentative D call: TRBD1 (5 bases). The ends were cut back, 7 bases at V and 4 bases at J, with 14 bases in the middle. This CDR3 comprises 14 residues. CDR1 MDHEN and CDR2 SYDVKM come from the germline V gene. The CDR3 DNA follows: TGTGCCAGCACCCTGGGGGGTAGGGGAAACACCATATATTTT. Amino acid sequence: CASTLGGRGNTIYF. The full variable domain, completed using reference TRBV28 and TRBJ1-3, is DVKVTQSSRYLVKRTGEKVFLECVQDMDHENMFWYRQDPGLGLRLIYFSYDVKMKEKGDIPEGYSVSREKKERFSLILESASTNQTSMYLCASTLGGRGNTIYFGEGSWLTVV.

The rearrangement joins TRBV15 to TRBJ1-5; D not resolved. The CDR3 is 15 residues long. Germline V gene data show CDR1 as LNHNV and CDR2 as YYDKDF (reference sequence). V lost 0 bases and J lost 1, with 7 bases in between. Here the CDR3 DNA reads TGTGCCACCAGCAGAGAGACGGTGAGCAATCAGCCCCAGCATTTT. Its translation: CATSRETVSNQPQHF.

The chain carries TRBV6-5 and TRBJ1-5, with TRBD1 as a possible D gene (6 bases). The CDR3 totals 15 residues. Trimming removed 5 bases at V and 0 bases at J, with 11 bases between. Germline assignment: CDR1 MNHEY and CDR2 SVGAGI. For the CDR3, the DNA is TGTGCCAGCAGTAAGGGACATTATAGCAATCAGCCCCAGCATTTT. This codes for CASSKGHYSNQPQHF.

The rearrangement links TRBV5-1 to TRBJ2-1; tentative D call: TRBD2 (5 bases). CDR1 is SGHRS and CDR2 is YFSETQ in the germline V gene. The CDR3 length is 16 residues. V dropped 0 bases and J dropped 2 bases, with 12 bases sitting between them. The CDR3 nucleotides read TGCGCCAGCAGCTTGGAGCTAGCTCCTGCCTACAATGAGCAGTTCTTC. It translates to CASSLELAPAYNEQFF.

The chain uses TRBV18 and TRBJ2-7; TRBD2 matches 8 bases. Germline lookup yields CDR1 KGHSH and CDR2 LQKENI. The V and J ends lost 5 bases and 2 bases, in that order; junction bases with no gene match: 5. CDR3 length: 14 amino acids. CDR3 amino acids: CASSISGVTYEQYF. The CDR3 DNA follows: TGTGCCAGCTCAATTAGCGGGGTGACCTACGAGCAGTACTTC. Based on the CDR3 plus reference TRBV18 and TRBJ2-7, the full variable domain is NAGVMQNPRHLVRRRGQEARLRCSPMKGHSHVYWYRQLPEEGLKFMVYLQKENIIDESGMPKERFSAEFPKEGPSILRIQQVVRGDSAAYFCASSISGVTYEQYFGPGTRLTVT.

This clone was seen a single time. This CDR3 is also generated by other DNA sequences in the sample. This chain joins TRBV7-3 and TRBJ2-3; 7 nucleotides agree with TRBD2. Germline CDR1 reads SGHTA; CDR2 reads FQGTGA. V shed 2 bases and J 1 base; nucleotides not matched to a gene: 0. The CDR3 is 14 residues long. This CDR3 reads CASSLAGGTDTQYF. The CDR3 nucleotides read TGTGCCAGCAGCTTAGCGGGAGGCACAGATACGCAGTATTTT.

This CDR3 reads CASSFGGLAVNEQFF. CDR3 DNA sequence: TGCGCCAGCAGCTTCGGGGGGCTAGCGGTCAATGAGCAGTTCTTC. V and J are TRBV5-1 and TRBJ2-1, with D possibly TRBD2 on 7 matching bases. Germline V gene data show CDR1 as SGHRS and CDR2 as YFSETQ. Deletions cut 2 bases from V and 6 bases from J, with 15 bases between. The CDR3 has 15 amino acids.

The J gene is TRBJ2-5, the V gene TRBV7-2; 7 nucleotides match TRBD2. The germline V gene encodes CDR1 SGHTA and CDR2 FQGNSA. The length of the CDR3 is 15 residues. Trimming removed 6 bases from V and 5 bases from J; junction bases left unmatched: 12. CDR3 region: CASRGVAGVGETQYF. The CDR3 bases are TGTGCCAGCAGGGGGGTGGCGGGAGTTGGGGAGACCCAGTACTTC.

As for this clone: A much more abundant neighbour one base away suggests this may be a read error. The gene calls are TRBV7-9 and TRBJ1-1; maybe TRBD1 (5 bases). V lost 5 bases and J lost 3, with 7 bases in between. The CDR3 has 12 residues. Germline assignment: CDR1 SEHNR and CDR2 FQNEAQ (reference sequence). CDR3: CASSPGDTEAFF. CDR3 DNA: TGTGCCAGCAGCCCGGGGGACACTGAAGCTTTCTTT.

A word on this clone: Other DNA sequences in this sample translate to the same CDR3. The chain employs TRBV28 and TRBJ2-7; 7 bases map to TRBD1. In germline, CDR1 is MDHEN, CDR2 SYDVKM. The CDR3 loop spans 13 amino acids. The trim removed 2 bases at V and 4 bases at J, leaving 2 bases unmatched. The CDR3 nucleotides are TGTGCCAGCAGTTTAGGCAGGGGGTACGAGCAGTACTTC. It is translated as CASSLGRGYEQYF.

The V gene is TRBV28, the J gene TRBJ1-1, with D uncertain. This CDR3 contains 13 residues. Germline loops: CDR1 MDHEN, CDR2 SYDVKM. V lost 7 bases, J lost 5 bases, and 14 bases lay in between. This CDR3 reads CASTTTPRTEAFF. The CDR3 DNA sequence: TGTGCCAGCACCACTACCCCAAGGACTGAAGCTTTCTTT.